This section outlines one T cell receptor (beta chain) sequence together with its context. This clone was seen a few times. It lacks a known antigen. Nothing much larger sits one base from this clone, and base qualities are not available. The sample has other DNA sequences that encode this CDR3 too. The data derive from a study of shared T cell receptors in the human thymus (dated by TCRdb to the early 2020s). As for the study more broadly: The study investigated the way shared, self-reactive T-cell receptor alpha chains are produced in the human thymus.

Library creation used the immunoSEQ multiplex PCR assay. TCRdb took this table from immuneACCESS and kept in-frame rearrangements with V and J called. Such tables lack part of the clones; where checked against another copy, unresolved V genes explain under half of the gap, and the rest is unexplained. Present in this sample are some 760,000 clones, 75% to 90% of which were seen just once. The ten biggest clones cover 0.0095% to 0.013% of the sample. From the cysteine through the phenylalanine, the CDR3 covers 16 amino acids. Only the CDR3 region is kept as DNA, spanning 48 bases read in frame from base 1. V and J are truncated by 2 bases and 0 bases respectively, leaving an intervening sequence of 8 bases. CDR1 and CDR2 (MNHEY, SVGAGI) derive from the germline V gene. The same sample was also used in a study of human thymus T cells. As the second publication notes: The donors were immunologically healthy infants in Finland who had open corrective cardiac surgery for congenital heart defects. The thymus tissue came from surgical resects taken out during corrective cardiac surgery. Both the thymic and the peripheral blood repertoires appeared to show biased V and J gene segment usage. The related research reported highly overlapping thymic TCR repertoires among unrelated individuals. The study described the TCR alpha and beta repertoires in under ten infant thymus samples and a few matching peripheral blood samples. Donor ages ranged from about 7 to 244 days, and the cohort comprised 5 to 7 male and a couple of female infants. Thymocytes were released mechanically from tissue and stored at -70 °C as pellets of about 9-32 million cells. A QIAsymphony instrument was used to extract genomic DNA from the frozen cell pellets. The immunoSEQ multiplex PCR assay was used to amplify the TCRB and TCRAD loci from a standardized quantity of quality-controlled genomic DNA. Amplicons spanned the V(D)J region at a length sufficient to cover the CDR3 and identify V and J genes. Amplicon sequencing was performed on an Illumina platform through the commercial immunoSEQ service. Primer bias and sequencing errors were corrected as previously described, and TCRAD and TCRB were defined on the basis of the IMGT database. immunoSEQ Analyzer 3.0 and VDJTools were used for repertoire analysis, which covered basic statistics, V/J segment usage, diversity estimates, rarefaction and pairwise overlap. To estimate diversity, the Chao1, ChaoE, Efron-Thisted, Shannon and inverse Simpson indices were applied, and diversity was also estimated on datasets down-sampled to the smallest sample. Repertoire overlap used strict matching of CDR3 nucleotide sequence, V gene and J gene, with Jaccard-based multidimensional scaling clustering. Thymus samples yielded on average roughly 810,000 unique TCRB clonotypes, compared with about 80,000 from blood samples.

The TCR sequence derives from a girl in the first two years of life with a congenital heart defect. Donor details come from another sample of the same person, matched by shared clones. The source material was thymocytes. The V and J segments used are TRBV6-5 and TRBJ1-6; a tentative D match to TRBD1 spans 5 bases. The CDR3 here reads CASSYKGPSYNSPLHF. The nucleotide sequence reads TGTGCCAGCAGTTACAAGGGGCCCTCCTATAATTCACCCCTCCACTTT.